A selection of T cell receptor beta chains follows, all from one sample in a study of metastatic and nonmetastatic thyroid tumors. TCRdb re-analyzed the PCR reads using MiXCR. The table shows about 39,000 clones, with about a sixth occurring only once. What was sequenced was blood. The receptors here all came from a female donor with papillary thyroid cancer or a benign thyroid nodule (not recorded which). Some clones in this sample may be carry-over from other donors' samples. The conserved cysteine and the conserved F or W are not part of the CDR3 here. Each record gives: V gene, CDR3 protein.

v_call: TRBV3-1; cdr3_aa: ASSQEPPSGNQPQH
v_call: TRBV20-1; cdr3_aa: SASPGDGTGELF
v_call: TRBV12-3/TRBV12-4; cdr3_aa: ATTENTEAF
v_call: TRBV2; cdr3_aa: ASRSGRGSYNEQF
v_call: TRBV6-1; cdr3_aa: ASSESTTSGMLSYEQY
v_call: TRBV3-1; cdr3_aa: ASSLTGTSGGVEQY
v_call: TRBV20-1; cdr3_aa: SASNRVGSVEAF
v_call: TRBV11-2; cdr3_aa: ANSLGYGGSGSSYEQY
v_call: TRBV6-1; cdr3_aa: ASSDRGGSRQPQH
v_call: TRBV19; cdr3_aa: ASSREGVTSYNEQF
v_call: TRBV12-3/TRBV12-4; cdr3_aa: ASRVQGTPGNTIY
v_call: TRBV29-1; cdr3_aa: SVVGSGAAKNIQY
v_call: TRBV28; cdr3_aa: ASKVGVYGYT
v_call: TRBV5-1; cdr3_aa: ASSIGQVDEQY
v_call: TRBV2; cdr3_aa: ASSDRTSATEAF
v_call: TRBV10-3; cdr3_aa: AISDFTGEVHEQY
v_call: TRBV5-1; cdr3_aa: ASSLGAAGGSAGP